One T cell receptor (beta chain) is described in this entry. Its specificity is unknown. The entry originates in a study of cytomegalovirus exposure and HLA in healthy donors. On the study more broadly: Most genotyped donors, 65% to 85% of about 400, had Caucasian-associated genetic ancestry.

Germline CDR1 is GTSNPN and CDR2 is SVGIG (reference sequence). The V gene end was trimmed by 1 base and the J gene end by 7 bases; junction bases not matched to a gene: 7. The CDR3 runs 15 residues. Vbeta (60) and Jbeta (13) primers were used in the PCR. The repertoire was sequenced with immunoSEQ multiplex PCR; TCRdb's copy has only in-frame clones and lacks some. The sample gives 110,000 or so clones, 70% to 80% of which show up once; approximately 5% is in the top ten. Study-wide points: A later analysis appeared to link common viral pathogens to several of the most significant clusters.

This clonotype was sampled from a young woman in good health and CMV-seropositive. The specimen was PBMCs. V usage is TRBV30 and J usage is TRBJ1-6, with 7 nucleotides matching TRBD1. The CDR3 protein is CAWSARDRLNSPLHF. In DNA, the CDR3 is TGTGCCTGGAGTGCTCGGGACAGACTAAATTCACCCCTCCACTTT.